This record covers a single T cell receptor beta chain. There are 16 residues in the CDR3. The V gene lost 3 bases and the J gene lost 3 bases, with 17 bases spanning the gap. The V gene's germline CDR1 is LGHDT and CDR2 YNNKEL (reference sequence). This specimen comes from a study of blood T cell repertoires in COVID-19. Whole-study context: T cells, B-cell-depleted T cells, or PBMCs provided the cDNA or gDNA that served as material.

Sequencing used immunoSEQ multiplex PCR; TCRdb keeps in-frame clones, though not all of them. Of fewer than 250,000 clones in the sample, over 80% are singletons; the top ten hold approximately 7.8%. The chain uses TRBV3-1 (or the pseudogene TRBV3-2) and TRBJ1-2; perhaps TRBD1 as D (5 bases). The receptor comes from an older woman with COVID-19, enrolled during active disease. The sample consisted of peripheral blood. The CDR3 nucleotides read TGTGCCAGCAGCCACCGTGGAGGGGCAGGTGACTATGGCTACACCTTC. Translated: CASSHRGGAGDYGYTF.